This is a list of T cell receptor beta chains from one sample in a study of T-cell reconstitution after alpha-beta-depleted transplantation in children. TCRdb reprocessed the PCR reads via MiXCR and lists one record per CDR3 protein. The repertoire includes under 750,000 distinct CDR3 sequences, 23% of them detected once, and about 14% sits in the top ten. Material: PBMCs, mostly from graft donor cells, obtained 360 days after TCRalphabeta/CD19-depleted stem cell transplant. The receptors derive from a boy under two years old who had a stem cell transplant for acute myeloid leukemia, so the T cells may come from the graft donor. Each CDR3 is given with its conserved first and last residue. A D gene is named only where the DNA matches it firmly. Not every row has a clone size; where given, it reads once, few, many or a size class.

CDR3 protein	CDR3 DNA	J gene	V gene	clone size	D gene
CASSPTVGAGELFF	TGTGCCAGCAGCCCCACAGTTGGCGCCGGGGAGCTGTTTTTT	TRBJ2-2	TRBV27	few	-
CASRRDRATETQYF	TGCGCCAGCAGACGGGACAGGGCGACAGAGACCCAGTACTTC	TRBJ2-5	TRBV5-1	-	TRBD1
CSARTNRQETQYF	TGCAGTGCTCGGACGAATCGGCAAGAGACCCAGTACTTC	TRBJ2-5	TRBV20-1	few	-
CSATLAGGARVDIQYF	TGCAGTGCTACACTAGCGGGGGGCGCACGCGTAGACATTCAGTACTTC	TRBJ2-4	TRBV20-1	few	TRBD2
CASSQGRQVPITGELFF	TGCGCCAGCAGCCAAGGGCGACAGGTTCCTATCACCGGGGAGCTGTTTTTT	TRBJ2-2	TRBV4-3	-	-
CASTMAGQGLNEQFF	TGTGCCAGCACTATGGCGGGACAGGGCCTCAATGAGCAGTTCTTC	TRBJ2-1	TRBV12-3/TRBV12-4	many	TRBD1
CASSDREQETQYF	TGTGCCAGCAGTGACCGGGAACAAGAGACCCAGTACTTC	TRBJ2-5	TRBV2	-	-
CSVTGTGGTEAFF	TGCAGCGTTACCGGTACAGGGGGCACTGAAGCTTTCTTT	TRBJ1-1	TRBV29-1	many	TRBD1
CASSPTGPLETQYF	TGCGCCAGCAGCCCGACGGGCCCCTTGGAGACCCAGTACTTC	TRBJ2-5	TRBV5-1	-	-
CASSPPTGGGYNEQFF	TGTGCCAGCAGTCCACCGACAGGAGGGGGTTACAATGAGCAGTTCTTC	TRBJ2-1	TRBV6-1	few	-
CASSQGGWSNQPQHF	TGTGCCAGCAGCCAAGGGGGCTGGAGCAATCAGCCCCAGCATTTT	TRBJ1-5	TRBV3-1	-	-